This TCR beta chain was profiled in a study of T cells in Graves' hyperthyroidism and ophthalmopathy. The study, taken as a whole, reports: Researchers found most expanded thyroid clonotypes above 0.001 in blood as well.

TCR beta CDR3 regions were amplified from RNA. HTBI primers were used for first-round RT-PCR of the TCR CDR3. MiXCR was run by TCRdb on the multiplex PCR reads, yielding one entry per CDR3 protein. The table lists fewer than 350,000 distinct CDR3 sequences, over 20% of them singletons. Details on this clonotype: The antigen remains unidentified.

The germline gives CDR1 SGHNT, CDR2 YYREEE (reference sequence). The V segment lost 4 bases and the J segment 2 bases; nucleotides outside the gene matches: 3. The CDR3 covers 15 residues. The receptor was isolated from a woman aged 50 to 65 with Graves' hyperthyroidism. The gene calls are TRBV5-4 and TRBJ1-6, with 7 bases identical to TRBD1. Sequencing was performed on blood. As DNA, the CDR3 is TGTGCCAGCAGCGACGGACAGGCCTATAATTCACCCCTCCACTTT. It translates to CASSDGQAYNSPLHF.